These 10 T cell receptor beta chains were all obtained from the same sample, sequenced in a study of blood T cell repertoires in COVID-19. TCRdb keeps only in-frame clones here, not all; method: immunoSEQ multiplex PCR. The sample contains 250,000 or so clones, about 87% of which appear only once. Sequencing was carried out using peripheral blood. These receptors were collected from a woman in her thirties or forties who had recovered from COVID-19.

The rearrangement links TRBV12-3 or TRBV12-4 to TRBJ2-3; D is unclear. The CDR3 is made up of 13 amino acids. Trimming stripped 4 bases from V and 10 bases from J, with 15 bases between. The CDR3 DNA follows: TGTGCCAGCAGTTCAAAGCTAACGGAGTCGCAGTATTTT. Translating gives CASSSKLTESQYF.

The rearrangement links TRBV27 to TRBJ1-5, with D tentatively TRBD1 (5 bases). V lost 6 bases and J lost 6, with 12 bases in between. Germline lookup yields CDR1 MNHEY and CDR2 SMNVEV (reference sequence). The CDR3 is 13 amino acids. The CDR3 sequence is CASSHQGRQPQHF. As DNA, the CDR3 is TGTGCCAGCAGCCACCAGGGTCGTCAGCCCCAGCATTTT.

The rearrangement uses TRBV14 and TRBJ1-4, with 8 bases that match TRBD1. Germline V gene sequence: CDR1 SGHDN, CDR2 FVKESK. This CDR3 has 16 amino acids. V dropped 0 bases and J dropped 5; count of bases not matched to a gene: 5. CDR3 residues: CASSQDLQGGNEKLFF. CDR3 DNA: TGTGCCAGCAGCCAAGATTTACAGGGGGGCAATGAAAAACTGTTTTTT.

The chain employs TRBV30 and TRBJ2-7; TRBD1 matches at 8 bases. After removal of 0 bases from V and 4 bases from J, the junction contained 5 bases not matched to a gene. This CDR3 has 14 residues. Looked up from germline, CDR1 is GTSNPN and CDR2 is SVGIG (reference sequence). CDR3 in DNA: TGTGCCTGGAGTGTACAGGGGGGCAGGTACGAGCAGTACTTC. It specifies CAWSVQGGRYEQYF.

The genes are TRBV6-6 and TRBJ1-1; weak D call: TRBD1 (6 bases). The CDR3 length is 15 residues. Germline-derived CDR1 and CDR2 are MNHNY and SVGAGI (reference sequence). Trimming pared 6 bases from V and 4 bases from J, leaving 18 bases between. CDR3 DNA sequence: TGTGCCAGCAGAGGTACCCTAGGACAGCGCACTGAAGCTTTCTTT. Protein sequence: CASRGTLGQRTEAFF.

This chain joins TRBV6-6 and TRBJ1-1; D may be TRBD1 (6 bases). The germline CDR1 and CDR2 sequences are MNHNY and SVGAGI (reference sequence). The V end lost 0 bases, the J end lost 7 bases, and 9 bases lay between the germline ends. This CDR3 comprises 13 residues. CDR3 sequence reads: CASSYSQGNEAFF. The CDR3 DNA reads TGTGCCAGCAGTTACTCCCAGGGGAATGAAGCTTTCTTT.

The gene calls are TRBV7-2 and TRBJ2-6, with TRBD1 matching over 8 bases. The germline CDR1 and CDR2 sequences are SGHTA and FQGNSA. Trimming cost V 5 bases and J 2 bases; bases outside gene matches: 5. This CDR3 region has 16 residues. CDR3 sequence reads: CASSPRGLAGANVLTF. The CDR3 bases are TGTGCCAGCAGCCCCAGGGGGCTGGCTGGGGCCAACGTCCTGACTTTC.

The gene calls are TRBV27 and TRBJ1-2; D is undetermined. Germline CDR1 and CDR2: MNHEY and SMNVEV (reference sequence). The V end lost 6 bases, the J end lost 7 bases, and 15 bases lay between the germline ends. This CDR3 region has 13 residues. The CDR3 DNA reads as TGTGCCAGCAGACCTCGCGCGGATGGTGGCTACACCTTC. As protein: CASRPRADGGYTF.

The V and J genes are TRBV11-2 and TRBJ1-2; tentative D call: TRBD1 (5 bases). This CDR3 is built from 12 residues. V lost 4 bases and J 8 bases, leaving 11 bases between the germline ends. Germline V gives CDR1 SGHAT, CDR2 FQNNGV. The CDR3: CASSSSGPGYTF. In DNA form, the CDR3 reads TGTGCCAGCAGCTCCTCAGGGCCCGGCTACACCTTC.

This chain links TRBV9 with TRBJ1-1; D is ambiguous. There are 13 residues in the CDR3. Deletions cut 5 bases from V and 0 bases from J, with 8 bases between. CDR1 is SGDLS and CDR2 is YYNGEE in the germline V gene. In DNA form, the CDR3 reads TGTGCCAGCAGTCTTTACATGAACACTGAAGCTTTCTTT. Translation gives CASSLYMNTEAFF.